This T cell receptor (beta chain) was recorded in a study of T cell responses to AZD1222 COVID-19 vaccine. Study-level findings and limits: A rise in Spike-specific TCR breadth and depth followed two AZD1222 doses. Clonal diversity was possibly underestimated, and white British individuals and females predominated among donors. Seropositive status at baseline applied to only six AZD1222 recipients.

The V gene lost 4 bases and the J gene lost 6 bases, with 22 bases spanning the gap. The germline CDR1 and CDR2 sequences are SGHRS and YFSETQ. The CDR3 extends over 16 amino acids. Worth noting for this clone: The antigen is not known.

Profiling relied on immunoSEQ multiplex PCR, and the TCRdb table lists in-frame clones only, not all of them. In the table there are about 83,000 clones, around 89% of which are singletons. V gene TRBV5-1 combines with J gene TRBJ1-2; D is undetermined. This TCR derives from an adult in good health. The starting material was peripheral blood, obtained on day 0 of AZD1222 vaccination. The CDR3 loop reads CASSVDGQLLSDGYTF. DNA for the CDR3: TGCGCCAGCAGCGTGGACGGCCAGCTCCTTTCTGATGGCTACACCTTC. Using reference TRBV5-1 and TRBJ1-2 for the parts outside the CDR3, the full variable domain is KAGVTQTPRYLIKTRGQQVTLSCSPISGHRSVSWYQQTPGQGLQFLFEYFSETQRNKGNFPGRFSGRQFSNSRSEMNVSTLELGDSALYLCASSVDGQLLSDGYTFGSGTRLTVV.